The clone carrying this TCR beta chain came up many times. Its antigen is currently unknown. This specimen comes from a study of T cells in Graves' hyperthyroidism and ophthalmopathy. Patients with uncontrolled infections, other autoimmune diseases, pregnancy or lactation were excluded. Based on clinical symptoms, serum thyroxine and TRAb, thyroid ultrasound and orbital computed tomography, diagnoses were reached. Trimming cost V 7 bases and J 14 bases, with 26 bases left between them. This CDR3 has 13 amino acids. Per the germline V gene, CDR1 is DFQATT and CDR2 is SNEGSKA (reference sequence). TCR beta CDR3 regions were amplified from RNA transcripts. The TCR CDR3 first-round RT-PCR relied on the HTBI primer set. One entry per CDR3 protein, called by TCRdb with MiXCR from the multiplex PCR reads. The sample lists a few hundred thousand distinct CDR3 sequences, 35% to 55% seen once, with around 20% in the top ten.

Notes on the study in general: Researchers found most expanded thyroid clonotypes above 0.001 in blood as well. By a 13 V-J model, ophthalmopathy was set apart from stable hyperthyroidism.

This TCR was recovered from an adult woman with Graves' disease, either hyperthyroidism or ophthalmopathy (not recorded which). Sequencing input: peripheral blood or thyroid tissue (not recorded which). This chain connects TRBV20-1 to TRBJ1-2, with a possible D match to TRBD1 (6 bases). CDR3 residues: CSGGADRRRYETF. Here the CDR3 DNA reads TGCAGTGGTGGGGCCGACAGGAGACGGTACGAGACCTTC.